The following is a T cell receptor beta chain sequence with its context. No cognate antigen has been identified for it. No base quality values were provided; no much bigger clone lies one nucleotide off. The CDR3 starts with the cysteine, ends with the phenylalanine, and has 15 residues. CDR3 DNA only is kept here, 45 bases in frame from base 1. V and J lose 4 bases and 3 bases, and a span of 16 bases separates them. Via the germline V gene, CDR1 is MNHNS and CDR2 SASEGT. The data stem from a study of metastatic and nonmetastatic thyroid tumors (dated by TCRdb to 2020 to 2022). Describing the broader study: Repertoires were compared across peripheral blood and tumor or nodule tissue samples from malignant and benign thyroid patients.

No patient had received any treatment before thyroid surgery. Using T-cell receptor beta sequencing, the study looked back at clinical samples from patients collected from about 2011 to 2018. The library came from PCR. TCRdb names Illumina HiSeq 4000 as the instrument used. High-throughput sequencing was used to profile the CDR3 region of the TCR beta-chain in every patient. From the authors' description of their analysis: The researchers built a classifier to tell apart papillary thyroid cancer patients with distant metastasis, based on CDR3 differences among clinicopathological groups. To measure repertoire diversity the researchers used the Shannon index, while the Morisita-Horn index served to gauge how similar the tumor and blood repertoires were. In-frame beta chains were kept once TCRdb had trimmed the public reads at Q25 with fastp and called clones with MiXCR. TCRdb assigned the V and J calls; the authors' analysis was not used. The sample table holds more than 15,000 clones, of which under 35% were seen once. 6.1% of the sample goes to the ten largest clones.

Summary of the overall study and its limitations: TCR beta diversity was reported as significantly higher in malignant tumors than in benign nodules, in both blood and tumor samples.

This chain is built from TRBV6-1 and TRBJ2-7; the D segment could be TRBD1, given 6 matching bases. Sequencing input: blood. The sequence was collected from a female donor with papillary thyroid cancer or a benign thyroid nodule (not recorded which). Some clones in this sample may be carry-over from other donors' samples. DNA sequence: TGTGCCAGCAGTGTAACTACAGGGATCGTCTACGAGCAGTACTTC. Its amino acids are CASSVTTGIVYEQYF.